One sample yielded the 8 T cell receptor beta chains listed below, sequenced in a study of blood T cell repertoires in COVID-19. Here immunoSEQ multiplex PCR was the method, and the copy in TCRdb shows in-frame clones only, minus some. The sample carries around 180,000 clones, more than 80% recorded once. Sequences were obtained from PBMCs or T cells enriched from blood (not recorded which). The receptors derive from a man aged 50 or older who had recovered from COVID-19.

The gene calls are TRBV28 and TRBJ1-3; 7 nucleotides match TRBD1. Germline CDR1 reads MDHEN; CDR2 reads SYDVKM. The CDR3 is 15 residues long. V shed 4 bases, J shed 4 bases, and the junction held 7 bases outside the gene matches. As DNA, the CDR3 is TGTGCCAGCAGTTCCGGGACAGTCGCGGGAAACACCATATATTTT. It encodes CASSSGTVAGNTIYF. Full variable domain (remainder filled in from reference TRBV28 and TRBJ1-3): DVKVTQSSRYLVKRTGEKVFLECVQDMDHENMFWYRQDPGLGLRLIYFSYDVKMKEKGDIPEGYSVSREKKERFSLILESASTNQTSMYLCASSSGTVAGNTIYFGEGSWLTVV.

The CDR3 protein is CASSYSSRALEAFF. In DNA, the CDR3 is TGTGCCAGCAGTTACTCTTCTCGAGCGCTTGAAGCTTTCTTT. The rearrangement links TRBV6-5 to TRBJ1-1; no clear D gene. The CDR3 covers 14 residues. Germline CDR1 MNHEY, CDR2 SVGAGI. The V gene lost 0 bases and the J gene lost 7 bases, with 12 bases spanning the gap.

The rearrangement uses TRBV29-1 and TRBJ1-4, with TRBD1 as a possible D gene (6 bases). CDR1 and CDR2 from the germline V gene are SQVTM and ANQGSEA. This CDR3 comprises 12 residues. The germline V and J ends were trimmed by 6 bases and 3 bases, with 8 bases remaining between them. The CDR3, as DNA: TGCAGCGTCGGACAGCCTAATGAAAAACTGTTTTTT. It translates to CSVGQPNEKLFF. The whole variable domain, remainder taken from reference TRBV29-1 and TRBJ1-4, is SAVISQKPSRDICQRGTSLTIQCQVDSQVTMMFWYRQQPGQSLTLIATANQGSEATYESGFVIDKFPISRPNLTFSTLTVSNMSPEDSSIYLCSVGQPNEKLFFGSGTQLSVL.

The chain combines TRBV7-2 with TRBJ2-2; 7 positions agree with TRBD1. Germline lookup yields CDR1 SGHTA and CDR2 FQGNSA. The ends lost 6 bases at V and 3 bases at J; junction bases unmatched: 7. This CDR3 comprises 15 residues. The CDR3 loop is CASSPRQGDTGELFF. The CDR3 DNA sequence: TGTGCCAGCAGTCCGAGACAGGGAGACACCGGGGAGCTGTTTTTT.

The V call is TRBV5-1, the J call TRBJ1-1, with a tentative D call TRBD1 (6 bases). This CDR3 has 14 amino acids. Trimming took off 4 bases at V and 0 bases at J, with 10 bases between the two ends. Looked up from germline, CDR1 is SGHRS and CDR2 is YFSETQ. This CDR3 is CASSRRGVNTEAFF. For the CDR3, the DNA is TGCGCCAGCAGCCGCAGGGGCGTGAACACTGAAGCTTTCTTT.

The chain links TRBV3-1 (or the pseudogene TRBV3-2) to TRBJ1-1; 7 nucleotides align to TRBD1. The germline CDR1 and CDR2 sequences are LGHDT and YNNKEL (reference sequence). The CDR3 spans 15 residues. The J segment lost 3 bases and the V segment lost 3 bases, leaving 7 bases of the junction unmatched. CDR3 DNA: TGTGCCAGCAGCCAGAGGGGGCCCCGGCACACTGAAGCTTTCTTT. Encoded protein: CASSQRGPRHTEAFF.

This sequence joins TRBV5-4 and TRBJ2-6; D gene unclear. The germline CDR1 and CDR2 sequences are SGHNT and YYREEE (reference sequence). The germline V and J ends were trimmed by 0 bases and 0 bases, with 4 bases remaining between them. The CDR3 has 15 amino acids. CDR3 sequence reads: CASSLVHSGANVLTF. DNA for the CDR3: TGTGCCAGCAGCTTGGTCCACTCTGGGGCCAACGTCCTGACTTTC.

The chain uses TRBV5-4 and TRBJ1-2; the D gene is possibly TRBD1 (6 bases). This CDR3 has 13 amino acids. Germline V CDR1 and CDR2: SGHNT, YYREEE (reference sequence). Deletions cut 4 bases from V and 8 bases from J, with 15 bases between. DNA for the CDR3: TGTGCCAGCAGCCTACGGACAGTCTCCGGCTACACCTTC. Amino acid sequence: CASSLRTVSGYTF.